These 9 T cell receptor beta chains came from one sample sequenced in a study of monozygotic twins with inflammatory bowel disease. TCRdb derives one entry per CDR3 protein from the 5' RACE reads, leaving out DNA. The listing contains approximately 100,000 distinct CDR3 sequences. Material for sequencing was blood. The receptor set was obtained from a human donor with ulcerative colitis or Crohn's disease, or a healthy co-twin of an affected twin (not recorded which).

J is TRBJ2-5 and V is TRBV24-1; with no DNA, the TCRdb D assignment of TRBD1 cannot be verified. The CDR3 consists of 13 residues. Germline V CDR1 and CDR2: KGHDR, SFDVKD. The CDR3 region is CATSDGAGETQYF.

The rearrangement joins TRBV20-1 to TRBJ2-5. This CDR3 has 14 amino acids. Germline lookup yields CDR1 DFQATT and CDR2 SNEGSKA (reference sequence). The CDR3 sequence is CSASARRIQETQYF.

The chain couples TRBV12-3 or TRBV12-4 to TRBJ1-1; TCRdb selects TRBD1, and the lack of DNA leaves this call unchecked. The CDR3 length is 14 residues. CDR3 residues: CASRGTGVDTEAFF.

V is TRBV20-1 and J is TRBJ2-1; TCRdb's D gene call, TRBD2, goes unchecked for lack of DNA. The CDR3 is made up of 16 amino acids. The germline CDR1 and CDR2 sequences are DFQATT and SNEGSKA (reference sequence). The CDR3: CSARKAGLAGYNEQFF.

V and J are TRBV13 and TRBJ2-3. The CDR3 covers 16 residues. The germline V gene has CDR1 PRHDT and CDR2 FYEKMQ (reference sequence). The chain's CDR3 is CASSLTGGIMMDTQYF.

J is TRBJ2-1 and V is TRBV28; TCRdb picks TRBD1, but there is no DNA to check that call. The CDR3 is 13 residues long. CDR1 and CDR2 from the germline V gene are MDHEN and SYDVKM. This CDR3 reads CASSLLWGQEGIF. Based on the CDR3 plus reference TRBV28 and TRBJ2-1, the full variable domain is DVKVTQSSRYLVKRTGEKVFLECVQDMDHENMFWYRQDPGLGLRLIYFSYDVKMKEKGDIPEGYSVSREKKERFSLILESASTNQTSMYLCASSLLWGQEGIFGPGTRLTVL.

This rearrangement joins TRBV3-1 to TRBJ2-3. The CDR3 runs to 13 residues. The germline CDR1 and CDR2 sequences are LGHDT and YNNKEL (reference sequence). The CDR3: CASSQGHTDTQYF.

The chain uses TRBV27 and TRBJ1-5; with no DNA, the TCRdb D assignment of TRBD1 cannot be verified. This CDR3 has 19 amino acids. The germline V gene has CDR1 MNHEY and CDR2 SMNVEV (reference sequence). The chain's CDR3 is CASSPLPGPELYSNQPQHF.

The V gene is TRBV7-2, the J gene TRBJ1-2; the D call from TCRdb, TRBD1, cannot be confirmed without DNA. Germline CDR1 reads SGHTA; CDR2 reads FQGNSA. There are 15 residues in the CDR3. The CDR3 region is CASSLGGGADYGYTF.